The 20 T cell receptor beta chains presented below share a single source sample, sequenced in a study of blood T cell repertoires in COVID-19. Profiled with immunoSEQ multiplex PCR; TCRdb holds only in-frame clones, not every one. This table has about 100,000 clones, over 70% appearing once. Sequencing was carried out using peripheral blood. These TCRs come from a man aged 60-69 years with acute or convalescent COVID-19.

J is TRBJ2-1 and V is TRBV19; D is ambiguous. In germline, CDR1 is LNHDA, CDR2 SQIVND (reference sequence). Trimming took off 1 base at V and 5 bases at J, with 6 bases between the two ends. This CDR3 is 13 amino acids long. The DNA of the CDR3 is TGTGCCAGTAGTATAGGGTCTAACAATGAGCAGTTCTTC. Its protein product is CASSIGSNNEQFF.

The chain has TRBV4-2 and TRBJ2-6; D is possibly TRBD1 (6 bases). The CDR3 covers 17 residues. Germline lookup yields CDR1 LGHNA and CDR2 YNFKEQ. V lost 4 bases to trimming and J lost 2 bases, with 15 bases between them. In DNA form, the CDR3 reads TGTGCCAGCAGCCTAGTAGGTTCAGGGGCTGGGGCCAACGTCCTGACTTTC. Amino acid sequence: CASSLVGSGAGANVLTF.

The chain joins TRBV27 to TRBJ2-7; TRBD1 aligns across 7 bases. V lost 6 bases to trimming and J lost 0 bases; unmatched junction nucleotides: 8. This CDR3 contains 15 residues. CDR1 and CDR2 from the germline V gene are MNHEY and SMNVEV (reference sequence). This CDR3 is CASSSIRDSSYEQYF. CDR3 nucleotides: TGTGCCAGCAGCTCCATCCGGGACAGCTCCTACGAGCAGTACTTC.

The chain carries TRBV28 and TRBJ2-7; 13 bases line up with TRBD2. The CDR3 spans 17 residues. The V and J ends lost 3 bases and 1 base, in that order; junction bases with no gene match: 6. CDR1 and CDR2 from the germline V gene are MDHEN and SYDVKM. CDR3 nucleotide sequence: TGTGCCAGCAGTTTCCTCTCGGGACTAGCGGGATCCTACGAGCAGTACTTC. Its protein is CASSFLSGLAGSYEQYF.

This chain connects TRBV14 to TRBJ1-2, with D possibly matching TRBD1 (5 bases). The CDR3 is 14 residues long. Germline CDR1 and CDR2: SGHDN and FVKESK. The V end was cut by 0 bases, the J end by 7 bases, with 12 bases between. Here the CDR3 DNA reads TGTGCCAGCAGCCAAGATCAGGGAGCGGGTGGCTACACCTTC. Protein sequence: CASSQDQGAGGYTF.

The genes are TRBV14 and TRBJ1-2; tentatively, D is TRBD1 (6 bases). The CDR3 is 13 amino acids. Trimming cost V 5 bases and J 4 bases, with 11 bases left between them. The germline V gene encodes CDR1 SGHDN and CDR2 FVKESK. CDR3 DNA: TGTGCCAGCAGCTCTGGACAGAGCTATGGCTACACCTTC. It is translated as CASSSGQSYGYTF.

This clone was observed a single time. This sample also contains other DNA sequences that code for the same CDR3. In DNA form, the CDR3 reads TGTGCCAGCAGTTTAGGGGGCACCGGGGCCAACGTCCTGACTTTC. Amino acid sequence: CASSLGGTGANVLTF. The gene calls are TRBV28 and TRBJ2-6; the D gene is possibly TRBD1 (6 bases). Germline loops: CDR1 MDHEN, CDR2 SYDVKM. The CDR3 consists of 15 residues. Trimming pared 2 bases from V and 4 bases from J, leaving 9 bases between.

The chain's CDR3 is CASNTLRGNEQFF. Here the CDR3 DNA reads TGTGCCAGTAACACTCTTCGGGGCAATGAGCAGTTCTTC. J is TRBJ2-1 and V is TRBV19; D may be TRBD2 (5 bases). The CDR3 loop spans 13 amino acids. The V end lost 7 bases, the J end lost 6 bases, and 13 bases lay between the germline ends. Germline V gene sequence: CDR1 LNHDA, CDR2 SQIVND (reference sequence).

This clone appeared once. The chain joins TRBV10-3 to TRBJ2-1; TRBD2 matches 10 bases. V trimming: 5 bases; J trimming: 4 bases; junction bases outside the gene matches: 2. The CDR3 has 14 residues. Germline V gene sequence: CDR1 ENHRY, CDR2 SYGVKD. The CDR3 loop reads CAISLAGEYNEQFF. CDR3 nucleotides: TGTGCCATCAGTCTAGCGGGAGAGTACAATGAGCAGTTCTTC.

The chain recombines TRBV21-1 with TRBJ2-6; the table gives TRBD2 as D, unverified against the DNA. TRBV21-1 is reported as a pseudogene. The CDR3 extends over 18 amino acids. CDR3 sequence: CASSKVGGTPVGANVLTF. The CDR3 DNA reads TGTGCCAGCAGCAAAGTTGGAGGGACCCCTGTTGGGGCCAACGTCCTGACTTTC.

The rearrangement uses TRBV6-2 or TRBV6-3 and TRBJ2-5, with D tentatively TRBD1 (6 bases). The CDR3 length is 15 residues. Per the germline V gene, CDR1 is MNHEY and CDR2 is SVGEGT. V shed 2 bases and J shed 5 bases, with 15 bases lying between them. In DNA form, the CDR3 reads TGTGCCAGCAGTTACGAGCCAGGGGAAGGGGAGACCCAGTACTTC. Residues: CASSYEPGEGETQYF.

J is TRBJ1-6 and V is TRBV4-1, with TRBD1 identical over 10 bases. The CDR3 has 16 residues. Trimming cost V 4 bases and J 11 bases; bases outside gene matches: 11. Germline CDR1 reads MGHRA; CDR2 reads YSYEKL. The CDR3, as DNA: TGCGCCAGCAGCCGAACCGGGACAGGGGAAGGCCCACCCCTCCACTTT. It is translated as CASSRTGTGEGPPLHF.

The chain is built from TRBV4-3 and TRBJ2-7; the match to TRBD1 covers 8 bases. The CDR3 spans 14 residues. Germline assignment: CDR1 LGHNA and CDR2 YSLEER. The V and J ends lost 4 bases and 2 bases, in that order; junction bases with no gene match: 4. In DNA form, the CDR3 reads TGCGCCAGCAGCCTAACACAGGGGGCCTACGAGCAGTACTTC. It codes for CASSLTQGAYEQYF.

The chain uses TRBV7-2 and TRBJ1-3; D perhaps matches TRBD1 (5 bases). Trimming shortened V by 4 bases and J by 1 base, and 14 bases separated the two germline ends. This CDR3 has 16 amino acids. Germline V CDR1 and CDR2: SGHTA, FQGNSA. The CDR3 protein is CASSSSQQVSGNTIYF. CDR3 DNA sequence: TGTGCCAGCAGCTCCTCCCAACAGGTGTCTGGAAACACCATATATTTT.

CDR3 amino acids: CASSSTGYPPLHF. CDR3 nucleotide sequence: TGTGCCAGCAGTTCGACAGGGTATCCACCCCTCCACTTT. The chain recombines TRBV6-2 or TRBV6-3 with TRBJ1-6, with 7 bases that match TRBD1. Trimming cost V 4 bases and J 11 bases; bases outside gene matches: 5. CDR1 and CDR2 (germline): MNHEY, SVGEGT. This CDR3 has 13 residues.

The V gene is TRBV15, the J gene TRBJ2-1; 8 bases agree with TRBD2. Germline CDR1 LNHNV, CDR2 YYDKDF (reference sequence). Losses at the gene ends were 0 bases for V and 6 bases for J; bases not matched to a gene: 10. The CDR3 is 17 residues long. CDR3 DNA sequence: TGTGCCACCAGCAGAGATCCCCGGGAGGGCCGGCGCAATGAGCAGTTCTTC. Translated, it gives CATSRDPREGRRNEQFF.

V is TRBV7-2 and J is TRBJ2-1, with 9 positions matching TRBD2. CDR3 length: 18 residues. Losses at the gene ends were 1 base for V and 0 bases for J; bases not matched to a gene: 7. Germline CDR1 SGHTA, CDR2 FQGNSA. This CDR3 reads CASSLGMRGGTSYNEQFF. CDR3 nucleotide sequence: TGTGCCAGCAGCTTAGGGATGCGGGGGGGAACCTCCTACAATGAGCAGTTCTTC.

The genes are TRBV6-5 and TRBJ2-7, with a tentative D call TRBD2 (6 bases). Germline V CDR1 and CDR2: MNHEY, SVGAGI. Trimming took off 2 bases at V and 7 bases at J, with 15 bases between the two ends. This CDR3 contains 14 residues. The CDR3 spells CASSYEVGSWEQYF. Written as DNA, the CDR3 is TGTGCCAGCAGTTACGAGGTCGGGAGCTGGGAGCAGTACTTC.

The gene calls are TRBV10-3 and TRBJ1-1, with 7 nucleotides matching TRBD1. V was pared by 2 bases and J by 9 bases, with 6 bases of the junction left unmatched. The CDR3 covers 13 residues. Germline CDR1 and CDR2: ENHRY and SYGVKD. CDR3 DNA sequence: TGTGCCATCAGTGAGCCTCCGGGACAGAAAGCTTTCTTT. It codes for CAISEPPGQKAFF.

The chain is built from TRBV7-2 and TRBJ2-7, with TRBD1 identical over 8 bases. Trimming cost V 5 bases and J 5 bases; bases outside gene matches: 8. This CDR3 has 14 residues. Germline V gives CDR1 SGHTA, CDR2 FQGNSA. CDR3 coding DNA: TGTGCCAGCAGCCCAGGACAGGGATACAACGAGCAGTACTTC. Encoded protein: CASSPGQGYNEQYF.